These T cell receptor beta chains were read from a single sample in a study of T-cell reconstitution after alpha-beta-depleted transplantation in children. TCRdb analysed the PCR reads with MiXCR anew, one entry per CDR3 protein. The sample holds around 800,000 distinct CDR3 sequences, 15% to 20% seen once. Sequences were derived from PBMCs, mostly from graft donor cells, sampled 360 days after TCRalphabeta/CD19-depleted stem cell transplant. The receptors shown here come from a male patient younger than 18 who had a stem cell transplant for acute lymphoblastic leukemia, so the T cells may come from the graft donor. The CDR3 runs from the conserved cysteine through the conserved F or W. The D gene is left open where the match is weak. A clone size is listed for some rows: how often the clone was seen (once, few, many), or a class if it is expanded.

cdr3_aa | cdr3_nt | d_call | j_call | clone_size | v_call
CASSPGGSNIQYF | TGCGCCAGCAGCCCAGGTGGCTCAAACATTCAGTACTTC | . | TRBJ2-4 | few | TRBV5-1
CSALPGGWTEAFF | TGCAGTGCGCTACCGGGGGGTTGGACTGAAGCTTTCTTT | . | TRBJ1-1 | few | TRBV20-1
CASSSTTNNYEQYF | TGTGCCAGCAGTTCGACGACTAATAACTACGAGCAGTACTTC | . | TRBJ2-7 | . | TRBV27
CASLLAEGYNEQFF | TGTGCCAGCCTGCTAGCGGAGGGGTACAATGAGCAGTTCTTC | TRBD2 | TRBJ2-1 | few | TRBV6-2/TRBV6-3
CASGLVPDSYEQYF | TGTGCTAGTGGTTTGGTTCCAGACTCCTACGAGCAGTACTTC | . | TRBJ2-7 | few | TRBV12-5
CSARRLDEKEQYF | TGCAGTGCCCGACGGCTAGATGAAAAAGAGCAGTACTTC | . | TRBJ2-7 | . | TRBV20-1
CAFCRFGTNTGELFF | TGTGCCTTCTGTCGATTCGGGACGAACACCGGGGAGCTGTTTTTT | . | TRBJ2-2 | . | TRBV3-1
CASTIHSSYNEQFF | TGTGCCAGCACCATCCATAGCTCCTACAATGAGCAGTTCTTC | . | TRBJ2-1 | many | TRBV12-3/TRBV12-4
CASSFGTFGGSYEQYF | TGTGCCAGCAGTTTCGGGACCTTCGGGGGGTCCTACGAGCAGTACTTC | TRBD2 | TRBJ2-7 | few | TRBV27
CASSPTVPYEQYF | TGTGCCAGCAGCCCAACCGTCCCGTACGAGCAGTACTTC | . | TRBJ2-7 | . | TRBV9
CSASGRLAGYFQETQYF | TGCAGTGCTAGTGGACGACTAGCGGGGTATTTCCAAGAGACCCAGTACTTC | TRBD2 | TRBJ2-5 | few | TRBV20-1
CASSLNRGGNTEAFF | TGCGCCAGCAGCTTGAACAGGGGTGGCAACACTGAAGCTTTCTTT | TRBD1 | TRBJ1-1 | few | TRBV5-1
CASIVSGSSTGELFF | TGTGCCAGCATCGTCAGCGGGAGTAGCACCGGGGAGCTGTTTTTT | TRBD2 | TRBJ2-2 | few | TRBV7-9
CASSLASLYEQYF | TGTGCCAGCAGTTTAGCGAGCCTTTACGAGCAGTACTTC | . | TRBJ2-7 | . | TRBV12-3/TRBV12-4
CASSIWTGLGYTF | TGTGCCAGCAGCATTTGGACAGGGCTTGGCTACACCTTC | TRBD1 | TRBJ1-2 | . | TRBV7-2